These 27 T cell receptor beta chains came from one sample sequenced in a study of T cell repertoires in cytomegalovirus infection. Antigen specificity for these receptors is unknown. A single record per CDR3 protein comes from TCRdb applying MiXCR to the reads. The table lists roughly 280,000 distinct CDR3 sequences, approximately 22% of them singletons. The specimen comprised cultured PBMCs, sampled from culture after CMV antigen stimulation. The receptor set was obtained from a human donor in good health (CMV status not recorded). Some clones in this sample may be carry-over from other donors' samples.

The chain couples TRBV7-9 to TRBJ1-6, with TRBD1 as a possible D gene (5 bases). The CDR3 is 15 amino acids. The V gene's germline CDR1 is SEHNR and CDR2 FQNEAQ (reference sequence). V gave up 3 bases and J gave up 7 bases, with 13 bases separating them. The CDR3 DNA follows: TGTGCCAGCAGCTTCCCTTGGGGGGAAAATTCACCCCTCCACTTT. It encodes CASSFPWGENSPLHF. Filled out from reference TRBV7-9 and TRBJ1-6, the complete variable domain reads DTGVSQNPRHKITKRGQNVTFRCDPISEHNRLYWYRQTLGQGPEFLTYFQNEAQLEKSRLLSDRFSAERPKGSFSTLEIQRTEQGDSAMYLCASSFPWGENSPLHFGNGTRLTVT.

This clonotype was counted between two and nine times. This chain connects TRBV2 to TRBJ1-2, with D possibly being TRBD1 (5 bases). V lost 4 bases to trimming and J lost 8 bases, with 11 bases between them. The CDR3 runs to 12 residues. From germline, CDR1 is SNHLY and CDR2 FYNNEI. The CDR3 loop is CASSVVRAGYTF. The CDR3 coding sequence is TGTGCCAGCAGTGTTGTCAGGGCGGGCTACACCTTC.

As to this clonotype: The junction differs from germline at one of its ends, possibly a read error. This chain connects TRBV7-2 to TRBJ1-5; the D is unclear. Per the germline V gene, CDR1 is SGHTA and CDR2 is FQGNSA. This CDR3 comprises 15 residues. The CDR3 coding sequence is TGTGCCAGCAGCTTCAATCTGGCTAGCAAACAGCCCCAGCATTTT. Its protein product is CASSFNLASKQPQHF.

This clonotype was counted at least ten times. The J gene is TRBJ2-7, the V gene TRBV6-1; D remains unclear. The CDR3 runs to 16 residues. Trimming shortened V by 1 base and J by 5 bases, and 18 bases separated the two germline ends. CDR1 is MNHNS and CDR2 is SASEGT in the germline V gene. The CDR3 DNA follows: TGTGCCAGCAGTGAAGTCGACTTCAGGTTAGGGCACGAGCAGTACGTC. Protein sequence: CASSEVDFRLGHEQYV.

This clonotype came up many times. The chain uses TRBV7-8 and TRBJ2-7, with D perhaps TRBD1 or TRBD2 (5 bases each). From germline, CDR1 is SGHVS and CDR2 FQNEAQ. The germline V and J ends were trimmed by 7 bases and 2 bases, with 15 bases remaining between them. CDR3 length equals 14 residues. The CDR3 bases are TGTGCCAGCACCTCCCGGGGCAGGGCCTACGAGCAGTACTTC. The encoded protein is CASTSRGRAYEQYF.

This sequence joins TRBV7-2 and TRBJ1-5; no definite D call. Germline lookup yields CDR1 SGHTA and CDR2 FQGNSA. Trimming took 1 base from V and 3 from J, leaving 16 bases between them. This CDR3 has 17 amino acids. The CDR3 DNA reads as TGTGCCAGCAGCTTAGAGGATGACGGAATTATCAATCAGCCCCAGCATTTT. This gives the protein CASSLEDDGIINQPQHF.

This clonotype was observed a few times. The chain combines TRBV4-2 with TRBJ2-7; 10 bases line up with TRBD2. Germline CDR1 and CDR2: LGHNA and YNFKEQ. The length of the CDR3 is 15 residues. Losses at the gene ends were 0 bases for V and 4 bases for J; bases not matched to a gene: 3. DNA of the CDR3: TGTGCCAGCAGCCAAGATCGGACTAGCGGATACGAGCAGTACTTC. As protein: CASSQDRTSGYEQYF.

This clonotype has only a few counts. This sequence joins TRBV2 and TRBJ2-5; TRBD2 aligns across 12 bases. V was clipped by 7 bases and J by 5 bases; unmatched bases: 5. Germline CDR1 is SNHLY and CDR2 is FYNNEI. The CDR3 totals 14 residues. CDR3: CASKRLAGGETQYF. In DNA, the CDR3 is TGTGCCAGCAAGAGGCTAGCGGGGGGGGAGACCCAGTACTTC.

As regards this clonotype: This clone may be a read error of a much larger clone one base away. The rearrangement links TRBV7-6 to TRBJ2-2; 10 bases align to TRBD1. V gave up 3 bases and J gave up 7 bases; unmatched junction bases: 5. The CDR3 spans 15 residues. CDR1 is SGHVS, CDR2 FNYEAQ, per germline. The CDR3 bases are TGTGCCAGCAGCTTCGGACAGGGGGACAACGGGGAGCTGTTTTTT. Its translation: CASSFGQGDNGELFF.

In this sample, this clonotype turned up a few times. V and J are TRBV7-2 and TRBJ1-2; no clear D gene. Germline CDR1 and CDR2: SGHTA and FQGNSA. CDR3 length: 14 amino acids. V lost 0 bases and J lost 2, with 7 bases in between. The CDR3 bases are TGTGCCAGCAGCTTAGCGCCGGGAAACTATGGCTACACCTTC. Translating gives CASSLAPGNYGYTF.

The chain combines TRBV6-1 with TRBJ1-1, with 8 bases that match TRBD1. CDR1 MNHNS and CDR2 SASEGT come from the germline V gene. The length of the CDR3 is 14 residues. The V gene end was trimmed by 6 bases and the J gene end by 5 bases; junction bases not matched to a gene: 8. CDR3 in DNA: TGTGCCAGCAGGAGTACAGGGGGAGAGACTGAAGCTTTCTTT. It encodes CASRSTGGETEAFF.

The chain joins TRBV10-3 to TRBJ2-5; D perhaps matches TRBD2 (5 bases). Germline assignment: CDR1 ENHRY and CDR2 SYGVKD. This CDR3 has 13 residues. Trimming shortened V by 7 bases and J by 1 base, and 10 bases separated the two germline ends. DNA of the CDR3: TGTGCCATCAAGGAGGCCCCCCAAGAGACCCAGTACTTC. Encoded protein: CAIKEAPQETQYF.

This clonotype was observed once. The V and J genes are TRBV7-9 and TRBJ2-7; 7 nucleotides match TRBD2. The V gene's germline CDR1 is SEHNR and CDR2 FQNEAQ (reference sequence). The CDR3 totals 14 residues. Trimming took 8 bases from V and 1 from J; bases not matched to a gene: 8. As DNA, the CDR3 is TGTGCCAGCGAGAGGGCGGGAGAATCCTACGAGCAGTACTTC. Translated, it gives CASERAGESYEQYF.

Remarks on this clonotype: One end of the junction varies from germline; a read error may be responsible. The rearrangement links TRBV6-6 to TRBJ2-7; no definite D call. The CDR3 is 11 amino acids. CDR1 is MNHNY and CDR2 is SVGAGI in the germline V gene (reference sequence). The CDR3 sequence: CANSLSYEQYF. CDR3 sequence (DNA): TGTGCCAACAGTCTCTCCTACGAGCAGTACTTC.

This clonotype appeared a few times. V gene TRBV11-3 combines with J gene TRBJ2-1; D gene ambiguous. Trimming took off 0 bases at V and 9 bases at J, with 9 bases between the two ends. The CDR3 covers 13 residues. CDR1 and CDR2 (germline): SGHNT, YENEEA. CDR3 sequence (DNA): TGTGCCAGCAGCTTAGACCCAGTGAGTGAGCAGTTCTTC. This gives the protein CASSLDPVSEQFF.

This clonotype was found many times. The chain employs TRBV7-8 and TRBJ1-2; no definite D call. The V gene's germline CDR1 is SGHVS and CDR2 FQNEAQ. V was cut by 1 base and J by 7 bases, with 7 bases left in between. This CDR3 spans 12 amino acids. The CDR3, as DNA: TGTGCCAGCAGCTTAGGTCAGACTGGCTACACCTTC. Amino acid sequence: CASSLGQTGYTF.

This clonotype was observed at least ten times. The chain links TRBV7-8 to TRBJ1-4; D ambiguous. V shed 5 bases and J shed 0 bases, with 13 bases lying between them. Per germline, CDR1 SGHVS and CDR2 FQNEAQ. This CDR3 has 16 residues. The CDR3 protein is CASSRFLVATNEKLFF. CDR3 nucleotides: TGTGCCAGCAGCAGATTCTTAGTTGCAACTAATGAAAAACTGTTTTTT. The full variable domain, completed using reference TRBV7-8 and TRBJ1-4, is GAGVSQSPRYKVAKRGQDVALRCDPISGHVSLFWYQQALGQGPEFLTYFQNEAQLDKSGLPSDRFFAERPEGSVSTLKIQRTQQEDSAVYLCASSRFLVATNEKLFFGSGTQLSVL.

The chain joins TRBV6-2 or TRBV6-3 to TRBJ2-2, with TRBD2 matching 10 bases. The CDR3 is made up of 18 amino acids. J gave up 3 bases and V 4 bases, and 11 bases lay outside the gene matches. Germline CDR1 and CDR2: MNHEY and SVGEGT. The CDR3 region is CASSSPFLAGEYTGELFF. The CDR3, as DNA: TGTGCCAGCAGTTCCCCCTTTCTAGCGGGAGAATACACCGGGGAGCTGTTTTTT.

The genes are TRBV20-1 and TRBJ1-4, with 8 bases matching TRBD1. The CDR3 is made up of 14 amino acids. Germline assignment: CDR1 DFQATT and CDR2 SNEGSKA (reference sequence). V shed 2 bases, J shed 7 bases, and the junction held 6 bases outside the gene matches. Here the CDR3 reads CSARQAGGGEKLFF. The DNA for the CDR3 is TGCAGTGCTAGACAGGCAGGGGGCGGTGAAAAACTGTTTTTT.

This clonotype came up a few times. For the CDR3, the DNA is TGCGCCAGCAGCTCCGGACAGGCGGTACAAGAGACCCAGTACTTC. Residues: CASSSGQAVQETQYF. The chain combines TRBV4-3 with TRBJ2-5; 7 nucleotides agree with TRBD1. With V trimmed by 5 bases and J by 2 bases, 8 bases remained unmatched. The germline CDR1 and CDR2 sequences are LGHNA and YSLEER. This CDR3 comprises 15 residues.

This sequence joins TRBV20-1 and TRBJ2-3, with D possibly TRBD2 on 6 matching bases. CDR1 is DFQATT, CDR2 SNEGSKA, per germline (reference sequence). This CDR3 spans 15 amino acids. Trimming cost V 5 bases and J 7 bases, with 22 bases left between them. CDR3 DNA sequence: TGCAGTGCTTCCAAAAGCCTATTGAGCGGGTATACGCAGTATTTT. It specifies CSASKSLLSGYTQYF.

This sequence joins TRBV4-2 and TRBJ2-3, with D perhaps matching TRBD1 or TRBD2 (6 bases each). CDR1 and CDR2 from the germline V gene are LGHNA and YNFKEQ. The CDR3 covers 17 residues. The ends were cut back, 2 bases at V and 2 bases at J, with 17 bases in the middle. The CDR3 nucleotides are TGTGCCAGCAGCCAATTACAGGGACTCGAAGACACAGATACGCAGTATTTT. Translation gives CASSQLQGLEDTDTQYF.

In this sample, this clonotype turned up a few times. The rearrangement links TRBV11-2 to TRBJ2-6; D possibly matches TRBD1 or TRBD2 (6 bases each). Germline loops: CDR1 SGHAT, CDR2 FQNNGV. This CDR3 has 18 amino acids. V shed 3 bases and J shed 2 bases, with 17 bases lying between them. The CDR3 loop is CASSLRGAGLTGANVLTF. The CDR3 DNA sequence: TGTGCCAGCAGCTTGAGGGGGGCAGGGCTAACTGGGGCCAACGTCCTGACTTTC.

In this sample, this clonotype turned up a few times. The chain couples TRBV6-2 or TRBV6-3 to TRBJ1-2; 7 nucleotides agree with TRBD1. CDR3 length: 13 amino acids. Germline trimming cut 6 bases from V and 4 bases from J; bases unmatched to any gene: 5. Germline CDR1 and CDR2: MNHEY and SVGEGT. CDR3 sequence: CASRRGQSYGYTF. The CDR3 nucleotides read TGTGCCAGCAGGAGGGGACAGAGCTATGGCTACACCTTC.

This clonotype was detected a few times. This CDR3 is CASRGSPSEITDTQYF. Written as DNA, the CDR3 is TGCGCCAGCAGGGGTTCACCTTCCGAAATCACAGATACGCAGTATTTT. V gene TRBV5-1 combines with J gene TRBJ2-3; D is undetermined. Germline CDR1 is SGHRS and CDR2 is YFSETQ. V was clipped by 5 bases and J by 2 bases, with 18 bases between them. The CDR3 loop spans 16 amino acids.

This clonotype has ten or more counts. The chain has TRBV7-8 and TRBJ1-5, with 7 bases fitting TRBD1. This CDR3 has 16 amino acids. The germline V gene has CDR1 SGHVS and CDR2 FQNEAQ. Losses at the gene ends were 5 bases for V and 2 bases for J; bases not matched to a gene: 9. Written as DNA, the CDR3 is TGTGCCAGCAGCGTGACAGGGAACGGGGGCAATCAGCCCCAGCATTTT. Its translation is CASSVTGNGGNQPQHF.

This clonotype was found many times. DNA for the CDR3: TGTGCCAGCAGTTCCTGGGGTGGACTTGAAGCTTTCTTT. Translated, it gives CASSSWGGLEAFF. The chain employs TRBV27 and TRBJ1-1; no firm D call. V lost 4 bases and J lost 7, with 13 bases in between. This CDR3 region has 13 residues. Germline V lookup: CDR1 MNHEY, CDR2 SMNVEV (reference sequence).